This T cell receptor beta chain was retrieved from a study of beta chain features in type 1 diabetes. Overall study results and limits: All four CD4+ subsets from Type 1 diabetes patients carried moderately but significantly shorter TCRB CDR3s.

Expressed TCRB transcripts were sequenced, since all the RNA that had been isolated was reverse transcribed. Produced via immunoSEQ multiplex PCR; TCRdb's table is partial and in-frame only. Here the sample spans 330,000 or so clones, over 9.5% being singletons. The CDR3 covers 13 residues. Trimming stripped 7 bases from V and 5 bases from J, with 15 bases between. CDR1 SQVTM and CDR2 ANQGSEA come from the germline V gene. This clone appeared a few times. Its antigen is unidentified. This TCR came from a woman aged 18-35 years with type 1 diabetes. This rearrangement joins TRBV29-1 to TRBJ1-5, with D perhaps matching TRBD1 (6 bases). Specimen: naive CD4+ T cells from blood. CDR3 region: CSAQGQLDQPQHF. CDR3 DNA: TGCAGCGCCCAAGGACAGCTTGATCAGCCCCAGCATTTT.